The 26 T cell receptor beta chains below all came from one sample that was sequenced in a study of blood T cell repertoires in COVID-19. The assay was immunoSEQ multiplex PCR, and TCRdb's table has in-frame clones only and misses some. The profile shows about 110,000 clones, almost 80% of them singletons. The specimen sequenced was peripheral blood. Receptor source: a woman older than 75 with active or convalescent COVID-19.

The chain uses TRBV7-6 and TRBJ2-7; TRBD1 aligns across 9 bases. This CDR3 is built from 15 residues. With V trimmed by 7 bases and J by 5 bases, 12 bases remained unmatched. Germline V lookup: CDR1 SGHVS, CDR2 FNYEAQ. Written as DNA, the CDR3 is TGTGCCAGCAACCATAACAGGGGGCGAATGGACGAGCAGTACTTC. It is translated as CASNHNRGRMDEQYF.

The CDR3, as DNA: TGTGCCAGCTCACCAGATGCGGGACAGGGACTAGCGGGACTAGCGGGATATAGCTACGAGCAGTACTTC. Residues: CASSPDAGQGLAGLAGYSYEQYF. The chain carries TRBV18 and TRBJ2-7, with TRBD2 matching over 13 bases. Germline V gene data show CDR1 as KGHSH and CDR2 as LQKENI. This CDR3 region has 23 residues. Unmatched junction bases numbered 25, after V lost 2 bases and J lost 3 bases.

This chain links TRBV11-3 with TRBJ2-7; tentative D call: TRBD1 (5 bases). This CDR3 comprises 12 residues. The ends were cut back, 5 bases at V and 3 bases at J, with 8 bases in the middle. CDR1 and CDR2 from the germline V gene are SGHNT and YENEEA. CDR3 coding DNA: TGTGCCAGCAGCAGCAGGGTCTACGAGCAGTACTTC. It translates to CASSSRVYEQYF. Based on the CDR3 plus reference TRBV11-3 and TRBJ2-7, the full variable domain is EAGVVQSPRYKIIEKKQPVAFWCNPISGHNTLYWYLQNLGQGPELLIRYENEEAVDDSQLPKDRFSAERLKGVDSTLKIQPAELGDSAVYLCASSSRVYEQYFGPGTRLTVT.

The CDR3 DNA sequence: TGTGCCAGCAGTGTTGGGACTCCTCCGTACAATGAGCAGTTCTTC. It is translated as CASSVGTPPYNEQFF. The V gene is TRBV6-4, the J gene TRBJ2-1, with D maybe TRBD2 (6 bases). V dropped 4 bases and J dropped 4 bases, with 14 bases sitting between them. Germline CDR1 MRHNA, CDR2 SNTAGT. This CDR3 has 15 amino acids.

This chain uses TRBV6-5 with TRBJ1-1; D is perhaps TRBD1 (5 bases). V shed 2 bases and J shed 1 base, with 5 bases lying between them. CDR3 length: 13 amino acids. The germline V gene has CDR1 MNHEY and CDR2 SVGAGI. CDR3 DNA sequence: TGTGCCAGCAGTTACCAGGGGAACACTGAAGCTTTCTTT. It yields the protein CASSYQGNTEAFF.

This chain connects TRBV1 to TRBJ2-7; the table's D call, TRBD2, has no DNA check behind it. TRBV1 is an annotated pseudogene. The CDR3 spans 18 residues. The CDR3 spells CTSSQVSALAGTSYEQYF. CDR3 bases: TGCACCAGCAGCCAAGTTTCAGCACTAGCGGGGACGTCCTACGAGCAGTACTTC.

The CDR3 protein is CASSSDSFLYEQYF. The DNA for the CDR3 is TGTGCCAGCAGCTCGGACAGCTTCCTCTACGAGCAGTACTTC. J is TRBJ2-7 and V is TRBV7-2; TRBD1 is a possible D gene (6 bases). Germline V lookup: CDR1 SGHTA, CDR2 FQGNSA. The CDR3 totals 14 residues. Deletions cut 4 bases from V and 3 bases from J, with 13 bases between.

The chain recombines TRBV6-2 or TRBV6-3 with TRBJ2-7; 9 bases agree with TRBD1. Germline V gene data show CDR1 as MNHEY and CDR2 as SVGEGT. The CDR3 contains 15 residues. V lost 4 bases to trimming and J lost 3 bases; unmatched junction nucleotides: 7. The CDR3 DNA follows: TGTGCCAGCAGTTGGACAGGGGTTGCCCTCTACGAGCAGTACTTC. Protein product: CASSWTGVALYEQYF.

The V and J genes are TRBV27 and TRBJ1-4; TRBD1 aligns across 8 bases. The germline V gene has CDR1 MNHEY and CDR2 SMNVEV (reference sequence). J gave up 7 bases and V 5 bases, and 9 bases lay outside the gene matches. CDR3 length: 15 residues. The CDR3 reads CASSPGQGRGEKLFF. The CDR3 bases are TGTGCCAGCAGTCCAGGACAGGGAAGAGGTGAAAAACTGTTTTTT. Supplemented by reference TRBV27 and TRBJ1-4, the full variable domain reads EAQVTQNPRYLITVTGKKLTVTCSQNMNHEYMSWYRQDPGLGLRQIYYSMNVEVTDKGDVPEGYKVSRKEKRNFPLILESPSPNQTSLYFCASSPGQGRGEKLFFGSGTQLSVL.

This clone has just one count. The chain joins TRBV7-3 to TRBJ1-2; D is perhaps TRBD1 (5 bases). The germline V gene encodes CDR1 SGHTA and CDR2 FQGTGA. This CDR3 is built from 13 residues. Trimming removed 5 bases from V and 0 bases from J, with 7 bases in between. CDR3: CASSLDTNYGYTF. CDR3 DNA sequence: TGTGCCAGCAGCCTGGACACTAACTATGGCTACACCTTC. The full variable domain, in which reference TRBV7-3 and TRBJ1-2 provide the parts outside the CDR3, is GAGVSQTPSNKVTEKGKYVELRCDPISGHTALYWYRQSLGQGPEFLIYFQGTGAADDSGLPNDRFFAVRPEGSVSTLKIQRTERGDSAVYLCASSLDTNYGYTFGSGTRLTVV.

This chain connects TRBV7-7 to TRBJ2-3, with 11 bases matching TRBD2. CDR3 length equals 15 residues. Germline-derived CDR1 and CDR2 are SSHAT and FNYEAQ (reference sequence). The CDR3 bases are TGTGCTAGCTCAACTAGCGGGAGTAAGGCAGATACGCAGTATTTT. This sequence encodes CASSTSGSKADTQYF.

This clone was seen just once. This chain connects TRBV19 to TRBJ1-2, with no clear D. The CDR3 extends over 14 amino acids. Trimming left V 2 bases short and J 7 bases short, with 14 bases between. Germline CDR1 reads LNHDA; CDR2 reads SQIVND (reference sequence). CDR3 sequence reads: CASSINPTGIGYTF. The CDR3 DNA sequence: TGTGCCAGTAGTATAAACCCCACGGGGATTGGCTACACCTTC.

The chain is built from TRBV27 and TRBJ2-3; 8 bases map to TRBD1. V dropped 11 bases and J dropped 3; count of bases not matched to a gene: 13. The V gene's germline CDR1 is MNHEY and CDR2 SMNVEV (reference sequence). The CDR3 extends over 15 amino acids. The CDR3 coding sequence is TGTGCCGACTCCAGGGGGCTTTTCGTTACAGATACGCAGTATTTT. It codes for CADSRGLFVTDTQYF.

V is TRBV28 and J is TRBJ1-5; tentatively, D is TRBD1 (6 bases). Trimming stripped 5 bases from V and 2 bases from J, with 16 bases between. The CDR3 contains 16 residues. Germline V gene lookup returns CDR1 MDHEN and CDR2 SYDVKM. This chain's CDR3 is CASSGGGTRGNQPQHF. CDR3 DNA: TGTGCCAGCAGTGGGGGGGGGACAAGGGGCAATCAGCCCCAGCATTTT.

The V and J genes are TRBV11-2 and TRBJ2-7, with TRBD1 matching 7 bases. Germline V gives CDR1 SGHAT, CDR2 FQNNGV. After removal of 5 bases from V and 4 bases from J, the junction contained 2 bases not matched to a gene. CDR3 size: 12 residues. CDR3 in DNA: TGTGCCAGCAGCCGACAGGGATACGAGCAGTACTTC. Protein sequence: CASSRQGYEQYF.

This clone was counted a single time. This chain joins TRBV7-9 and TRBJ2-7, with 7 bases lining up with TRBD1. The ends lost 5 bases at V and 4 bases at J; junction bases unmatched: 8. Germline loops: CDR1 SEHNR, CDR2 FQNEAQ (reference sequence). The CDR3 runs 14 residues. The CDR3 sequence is CASSAPRQGYEQYF. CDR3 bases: TGTGCCAGCAGCGCCCCGAGACAGGGTTACGAGCAGTACTTC.

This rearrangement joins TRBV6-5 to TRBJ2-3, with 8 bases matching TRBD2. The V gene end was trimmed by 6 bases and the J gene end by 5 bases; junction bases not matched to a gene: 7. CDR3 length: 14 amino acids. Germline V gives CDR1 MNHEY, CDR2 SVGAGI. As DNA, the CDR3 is TGTGCCAGCAGAATTAGCGGGAACATAGATACGCAGTATTTT. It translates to CASRISGNIDTQYF.

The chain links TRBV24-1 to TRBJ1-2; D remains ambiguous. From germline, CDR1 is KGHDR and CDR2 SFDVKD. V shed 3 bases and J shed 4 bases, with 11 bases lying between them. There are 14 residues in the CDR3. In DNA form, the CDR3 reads TGTGCCACCAGTGATCCTGGACTACCCTATGGCTACACCTTC. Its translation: CATSDPGLPYGYTF.

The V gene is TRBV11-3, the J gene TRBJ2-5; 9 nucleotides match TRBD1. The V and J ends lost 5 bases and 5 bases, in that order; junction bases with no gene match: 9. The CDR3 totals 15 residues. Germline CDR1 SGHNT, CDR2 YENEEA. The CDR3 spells CASSRGTGSRETQYF. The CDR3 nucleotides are TGTGCCAGCAGCCGCGGGACAGGGTCGCGGGAGACCCAGTACTTC.

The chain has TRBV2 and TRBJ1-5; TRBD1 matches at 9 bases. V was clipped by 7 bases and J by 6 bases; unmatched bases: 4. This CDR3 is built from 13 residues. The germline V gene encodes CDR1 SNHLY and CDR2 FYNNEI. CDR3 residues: CASKPGQGQPQHF. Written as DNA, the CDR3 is TGTGCCAGCAAACCGGGACAGGGTCAGCCCCAGCATTTT.

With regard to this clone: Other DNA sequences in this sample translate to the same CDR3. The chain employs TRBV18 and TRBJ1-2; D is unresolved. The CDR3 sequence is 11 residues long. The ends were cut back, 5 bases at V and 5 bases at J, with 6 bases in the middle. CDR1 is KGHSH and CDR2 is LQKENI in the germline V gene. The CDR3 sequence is CASSTEYGYTF. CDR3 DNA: TGTGCCAGCTCAACAGAATATGGCTACACCTTC.

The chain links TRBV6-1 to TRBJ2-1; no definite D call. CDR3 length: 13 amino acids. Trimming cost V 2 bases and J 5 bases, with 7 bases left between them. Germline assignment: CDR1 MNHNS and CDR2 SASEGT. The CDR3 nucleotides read TGTGCCAGCAGTGAACGGTCCGACAATGAGCAGTTCTTC. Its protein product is CASSERSDNEQFF.

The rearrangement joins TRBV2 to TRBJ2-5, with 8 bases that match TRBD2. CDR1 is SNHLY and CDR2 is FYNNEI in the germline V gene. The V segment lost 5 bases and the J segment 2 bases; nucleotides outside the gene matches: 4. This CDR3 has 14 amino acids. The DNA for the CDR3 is TGTGCCAGCAGTCAACTAGCGGCTCAAGAGACCCAGTACTTC. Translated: CASSQLAAQETQYF.

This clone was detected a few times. The CDR3 region is CASSTGNSHYNEQFF. The DNA for the CDR3 is TGTGCCAGCAGCACAGGGAACAGCCACTACAATGAGCAGTTCTTC. V usage is TRBV21-1 and J usage is TRBJ2-1; TRBD1, as called in the table, went unchecked against the DNA. TRBV21-1 is listed as a pseudogene. The CDR3 spans 15 residues.

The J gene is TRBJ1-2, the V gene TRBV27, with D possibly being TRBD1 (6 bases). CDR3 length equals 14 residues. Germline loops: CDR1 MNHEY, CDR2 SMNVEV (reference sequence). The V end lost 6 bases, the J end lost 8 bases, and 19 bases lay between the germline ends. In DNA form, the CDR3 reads TGTGCCAGCAGACAAGTGGGGGGGCCCGGGGGCTACACCTTC. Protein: CASRQVGGPGGYTF.

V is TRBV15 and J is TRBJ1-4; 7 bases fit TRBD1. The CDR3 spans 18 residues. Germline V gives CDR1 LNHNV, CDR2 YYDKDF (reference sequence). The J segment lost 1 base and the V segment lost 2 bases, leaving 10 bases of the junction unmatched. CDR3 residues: CATSRSHDRVGTNEKLFF. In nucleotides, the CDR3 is TGTGCCACCAGCAGATCCCACGACAGGGTAGGAACTAATGAAAAACTGTTTTTT.